This T cell receptor (beta chain) comes out of a study of blood T cells in healthy people across ages. Findings and caveats of the study: Roughly linear age-related decline in beta diversity appeared, significant by age 40.

Notes on this clonotype: Its antigen remains unknown.

Drawn from each donor were ten milliliters of peripheral blood. The V gene's germline CDR1 is MGHRA and CDR2 YSYEKL. There are 17 residues in the CDR3. Trimming stripped 0 bases from V and 0 bases from J, with 13 bases between. Sample-barcoded 5' priming and a J-beta primer mix drove a second PCR of about 7 to 12 cycles. With 12 random nucleotides, a template-switch adaptor tagged each individual cDNA molecule. TCRdb reprocessed the 5' RACE reads via MiXCR and lists one record per CDR3 protein. Counted here are roughly 800,000 distinct CDR3 sequences, roughly 60% occurring once; the ten biggest clones make up approximately 23%.

The sample taken for sequencing was blood. V usage is TRBV4-1 and J usage is TRBJ2-3, with D perhaps TRBD2 (6 bases). The receptor's source is a man aged 25-45 years in good health. This CDR3 reads CASSQDSPGTSTDTQYF. CDR3 DNA sequence: TGCGCCAGCAGCCAAGATAGCCCGGGGACTAGCACAGATACGCAGTATTTT.